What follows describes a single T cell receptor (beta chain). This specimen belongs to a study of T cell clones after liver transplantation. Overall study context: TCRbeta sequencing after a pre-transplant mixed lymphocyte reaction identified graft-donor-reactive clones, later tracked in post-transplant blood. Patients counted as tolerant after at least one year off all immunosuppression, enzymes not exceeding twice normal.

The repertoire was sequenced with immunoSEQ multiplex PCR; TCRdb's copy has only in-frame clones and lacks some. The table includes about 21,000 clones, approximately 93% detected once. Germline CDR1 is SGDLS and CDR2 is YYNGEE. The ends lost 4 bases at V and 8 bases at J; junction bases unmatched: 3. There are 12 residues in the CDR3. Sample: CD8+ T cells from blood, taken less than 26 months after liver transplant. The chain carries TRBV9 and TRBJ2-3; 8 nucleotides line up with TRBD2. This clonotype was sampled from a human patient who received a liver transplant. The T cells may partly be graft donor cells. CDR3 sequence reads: CASSPGLATQYF. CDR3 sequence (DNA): TGTGCCAGCAGCCCAGGACTAGCTACGCAGTATTTT.